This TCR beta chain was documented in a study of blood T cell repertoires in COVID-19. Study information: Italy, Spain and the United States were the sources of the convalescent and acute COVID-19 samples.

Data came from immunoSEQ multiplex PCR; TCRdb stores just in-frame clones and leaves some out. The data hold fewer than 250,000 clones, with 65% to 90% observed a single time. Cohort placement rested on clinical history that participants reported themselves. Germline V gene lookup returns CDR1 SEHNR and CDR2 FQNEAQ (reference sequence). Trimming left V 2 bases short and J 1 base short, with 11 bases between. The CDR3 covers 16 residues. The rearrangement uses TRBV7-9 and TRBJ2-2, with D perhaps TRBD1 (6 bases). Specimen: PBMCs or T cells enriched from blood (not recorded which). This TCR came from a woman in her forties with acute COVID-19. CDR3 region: CASSLIGQLNTGELFF. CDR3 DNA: TGTGCCAGCAGCTTAATAGGACAGCTGAACACCGGGGAGCTGTTTTTT.